These T cell receptor beta chains were read from a single sample in a study of T-cell memory formation after mild COVID-19. TCRdb reprocessed the 5' RACE reads with MiXCR, giving one entry per CDR3 protein. The table lists roughly 300,000 distinct CDR3 sequences, approximately 8.4% of them singletons. Input material: PBMCs or a T cell subset sorted from them (not recorded which). These TCRs come from a man younger than 30 who had mild COVID-19 (a few samples of this study predate the infection). Cell type and time point are not known. Each CDR3 is given with its conserved first and last residue. A D gene is named only where the DNA matches it firmly. Clone size is given for some rows only: seen once, a few or many times, or a class if the clone is expanded.

17 | TRBD2 | TRBJ2-1 | TRBV7-2 | few | TGTGCCAGCAGCTTATTCCCTAGCGGGGCCCTAGGCAATGAGCAGTTCTTC | CASSLFPSGALGNEQFF
14 | . | TRBJ2-2 | TRBV20-1 | . | TGCAGTGCTAGATACTACGCGAACACCGGGGAGCTGTTTTTT | CSARYYANTGELFF
15 | TRBD2 | TRBJ2-1 | TRBV6-2/TRBV6-3 | many | TGTGCCAGCAGTTGGACTAGCGGGGGCTACAATGAGCAGTTCTTC | CASSWTSGGYNEQFF
15 | . | TRBJ2-3 | TRBV15 | . | TGTGCCACCAGCCCGGCGGGGCTTAGCACAGATACGCAGTATTTT | CATSPAGLSTDTQYF
16 | TRBD2 | TRBJ2-5 | TRBV5-4 | few | TGTGCCAGCAGCCCTTCGGCTGGGAGGGCCCAAGAGACCCAGTACTTC | CASSPSAGRAQETQYF
13 | . | TRBJ1-2 | TRBV20-1 | many | TGCAGTGCTAGGACAGCTTCTAACTATGGCTACACCTTC | CSARTASNYGYTF
14 | TRBD1 | TRBJ2-5 | TRBV5-1 | many | TGCGCCAGCAGCTCACAGGGGAGTCAAGAGACCCAGTACTTC | CASSSQGSQETQYF
12 | . | TRBJ1-2 | TRBV5-1 | . | TGCGCCAGCAGCACTGGGGCAGAAAGCTACACCTTC | CASSTGAESYTF
16 | TRBD1 | TRBJ2-1 | TRBV6-6 | few | TGTGCCAGCAGTTGGCCCTGGGCAGGGGGCTCGGATGAGCAGTTCTTC | CASSWPWAGGSDEQFF
13 | . | TRBJ1-1 | TRBV11-2 | few | TGTGCCAGCAGCTTAGACGGCTACACTGAAGCTTTCTTT | CASSLDGYTEAFF
12 | . | TRBJ2-5 | TRBV5-6 | many | TGTGCCAGCAGCTTGGAGTCGGAGACCCAGTACTTC | CASSLESETQYF
13 | . | TRBJ1-1 | TRBV5-1 | many | TGTGCCAGCAGTCCAGGGTTAGGCACTGAAGCTTTCTTT | CASSPGLGTEAFF
12 | . | TRBJ2-3 | TRBV29-1 | . | TGCAGCGTCCTAGCCTTACCAGGCTCGCAGTATTTT | CSVLALPGSQYF
15 | TRBD1 | TRBJ2-7 | TRBV27 | . | TGTGCCAGCAGTCCCCAGACAGGGGGTGAGTACGAGCAGTACTTC | CASSPQTGGEYEQYF
14 | . | TRBJ2-1 | TRBV29-1 | many | TGCAGCGTTGATCTTGGCTACTCCTACAATGAGCAGTTCTTC | CSVDLGYSYNEQFF
16 | TRBD1 | TRBJ2-5 | TRBV28 | few | TGTGCCAGCAGTTTTACGATCCGGGACAGGGAAGAGACCCAGTACTTC | CASSFTIRDREETQYF
14 | TRBD1 | TRBJ1-2 | TRBV28 | . | TGTGCCAGCAGTTTGGGACAGGGAAGATATGGCTACACCTTC | CASSLGQGRYGYTF
15 | TRBD2 | TRBJ2-7 | TRBV5-1 | . | TGCGCCAGCAGCTCACAGACTAGCGGGGGTTACGAGCAGTACTTC | CASSSQTSGGYEQYF
13 | . | TRBJ1-2 | TRBV5-1 | . | TGCGCCAGCTGTGATTTGCTCGGGGATGGCTACACCTTC | CASCDLLGDGYTF
17 | TRBD1 | TRBJ1-2 | TRBV13 | few | TGTGCCAGCAGCTTAACTGGGACAGCCACCCCAAACTATGGCTACACCTTC | CASSLTGTATPNYGYTF
15 | . | TRBJ2-3 | TRBV19 | . | TGTGCCAGTAGTATAGTGTGGACAAACACAGATACGCAGTATTTT | CASSIVWTNTDTQYF
12 | . | TRBJ2-7 | TRBV20-1 | . | TGCAGTGCTGGGACCGAGTCCTACGAGCAGTACTTC | CSAGTESYEQYF
15 | . | TRBJ2-7 | TRBV6-1 | . | TGTGCCAGCAGTGAAACTTTCCCGGTTCCCTACGAGCAGTACTTC | CASSETFPVPYEQYF
14 | . | TRBJ2-3 | TRBV7-9 | few | TGTGCCAGCAGCTTAGAAGGTTGGCCGGATACGCAGTATTTT | CASSLEGWPDTQYF
13 | . | TRBJ2-1 | TRBV4-1 | . | TGCGCCAGCAGCCAAGGTCCTAGCTATGAGCAGTTCTTC | CASSQGPSYEQFF
12 | . | TRBJ2-1 | TRBV28 | . | TGTGCCAGCAAGCAGGGAAACAATGAGCAGTTCTTC | CASKQGNNEQFF
15 | . | TRBJ2-3 | TRBV19 | . | TGTGCCAGTAGTATGATGCAGACCAGCACAGATACGCAGTATTTT | CASSMMQTSTDTQYF
13 | . | TRBJ1-5 | TRBV2 | . | TGTGCCAGCAGTACAGGGTCTCTGCAGCCCCAGCATTTT | CASSTGSLQPQHF
14 | . | TRBJ2-5 | TRBV9 | . | TGTGCCAGCAGCGTAACGGGAGCCGCGGAGACCCAGTACTTC | CASSVTGAAETQYF
13 | . | TRBJ1-4 | TRBV5-1 | many | TGCGCCAGCAGCTCCTATGAGAGGGAAAAACTGTTTTTT | CASSSYEREKLFF
14 | . | TRBJ2-7 | TRBV6-5 | few | TGTGCCAGCAGAAAGGGTCTTTCCAGTTACGAGCAGTACTTC | CASRKGLSSYEQYF
13 | . | TRBJ2-4 | TRBV28 | . | TGTGCCAGCAGCGACCTCCTTTCAGGCGATCAGTACTTC | CASSDLLSGDQYF
11 | . | TRBJ1-1 | TRBV29-1 | few | TGCAGCGTTCTTTTGAACACTGAAGCTTTCTTT | CSVLLNTEAFF
14 | . | TRBJ2-5 | TRBV7-2 | once | TGTGCCAGCAGCTTATCGGTAGGGTCCGAGACCCAGTACTTC | CASSLSVGSETQYF
15 | TRBD1 | TRBJ1-5 | TRBV7-2 | . | TGTGCCAGCAGCCTCCGACAGGGGAGCAATCAGCCCCAGCATTTT | CASSLRQGSNQPQHF
19 | TRBD1 | TRBJ2-6 | TRBV5-1 | . | TGCGCCAGCAGCTGGAGGGACAGGGCCTTTATCTCTGGGGCCAACGTCCTGACTTTC | CASSWRDRAFISGANVLTF
13 | . | TRBJ2-2 | TRBV5-5 | many | TGTGCCAGCAGCGCGGACCTAGTCGGGGAGCTGTTTTTT | CASSADLVGELFF
15 | . | TRBJ2-7 | TRBV29-1 | few | TGCAGCGTTTTATTGACAGGAGACGAAACCTACGAGCAGTACTTC | CSVLLTGDETYEQYF
12 | . | TRBJ2-5 | TRBV12-3/TRBV12-4 | few | TGTGCCAGCAGTTCTCAGAGGGAGACCCAGTACTTC | CASSSQRETQYF
15 | . | TRBJ2-3 | TRBV20-1 | . | TGCAGTGCTAGTTGGTCTCTTACTCGCACAGATACGCAGTATTTT | CSASWSLTRTDTQYF